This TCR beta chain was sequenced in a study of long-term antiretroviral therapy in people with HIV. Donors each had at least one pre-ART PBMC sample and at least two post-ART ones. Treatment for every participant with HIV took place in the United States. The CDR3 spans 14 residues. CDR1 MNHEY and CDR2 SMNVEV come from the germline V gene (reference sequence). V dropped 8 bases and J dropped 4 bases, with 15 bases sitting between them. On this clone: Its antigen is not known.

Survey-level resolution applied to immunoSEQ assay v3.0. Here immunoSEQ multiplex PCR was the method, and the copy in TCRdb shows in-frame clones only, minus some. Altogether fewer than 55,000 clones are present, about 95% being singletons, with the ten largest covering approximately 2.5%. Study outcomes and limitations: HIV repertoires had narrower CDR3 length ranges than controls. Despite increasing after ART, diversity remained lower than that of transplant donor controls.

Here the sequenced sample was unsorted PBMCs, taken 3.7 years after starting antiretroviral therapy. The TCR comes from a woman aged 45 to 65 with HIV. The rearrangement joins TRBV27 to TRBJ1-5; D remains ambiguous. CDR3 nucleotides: TGTGCCAGCGCAATGGGTCCGCCTAATCAGCCCCAGCATTTT. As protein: CASAMGPPNQPQHF.